A single sample gave rise to the 2 T cell receptor beta chains below, sequenced in a study of CD8 T cells in Susac syndrome. RNA was extracted with the RNeasy kit, and a quantity of roughly 0.5 to 1 ug was reverse transcribed using random hexamers. TCRdb processed the immunoSEQ multiplex PCR reads anew with MiXCR; each CDR3 protein has one entry. The table shows 330,000 or so distinct CDR3 sequences, with around nine tenths occurring only once. Sequencing was done on a sample of CD8+ T cells from PBMCs. These receptors were obtained from a human donor with multiple sclerosis.

V and J are TRBV6-6 and TRBJ2-7; the D gene could be TRBD1 or TRBD2 (5 bases each). V was cut by 7 bases and J by 0 bases, with 19 bases left in between. The germline V gene has CDR1 MNHNY and CDR2 SVGAGI (reference sequence). The CDR3 is made up of 16 amino acids. The CDR3: CASTPGWGMSSYEQYF. In nucleotides, the CDR3 is TGTGCCAGCACCCCGGGTTGGGGGATGAGCTCCTACGAGCAGTACTTC.

This chain joins TRBV19 and TRBJ2-1; a possible D gene is TRBD2 (6 bases). The CDR3 spans 13 residues. V lost 4 bases and J 7 bases, leaving 11 bases between the germline ends. CDR1 and CDR2 from the germline V gene are LNHDA and SQIVND (reference sequence). CDR3 nucleotides: TGTGCCAGTAGTACGATCGGAGGGAATGAGCAGTTCTTC. Translating it yields CASSTIGGNEQFF. Complete variable domain (other parts from reference TRBV19 and TRBJ2-1): DGGITQSPKYLFRKEGQNVTLSCEQNLNHDAMYWYRQDPGQGLRLIYYSQIVNDFQKGDIAEGYSVSREKKESFPLTVTSAQKNPTAFYLCASSTIGGNEQFFGPGTRLTVL.